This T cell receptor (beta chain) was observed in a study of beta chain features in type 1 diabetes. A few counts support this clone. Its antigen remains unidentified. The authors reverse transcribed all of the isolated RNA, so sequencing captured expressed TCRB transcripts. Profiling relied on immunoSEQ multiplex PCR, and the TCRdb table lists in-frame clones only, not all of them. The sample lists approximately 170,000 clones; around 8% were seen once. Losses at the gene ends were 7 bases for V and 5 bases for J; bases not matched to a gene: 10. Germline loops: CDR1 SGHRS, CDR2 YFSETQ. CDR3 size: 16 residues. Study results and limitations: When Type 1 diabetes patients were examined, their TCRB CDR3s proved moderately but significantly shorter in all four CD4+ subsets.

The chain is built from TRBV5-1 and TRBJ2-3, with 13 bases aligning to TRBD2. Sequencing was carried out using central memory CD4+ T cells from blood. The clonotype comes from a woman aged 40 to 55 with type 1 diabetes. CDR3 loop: CASGDRLAGGKDTQYF. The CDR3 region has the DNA TGCGCCAGCGGGGATCGACTAGCGGGAGGCAAAGATACGCAGTATTTT.